Listed below are T cell receptor beta chains from one sample, sequenced in a study of T cells in tuberculosis. The protocol was immunoSEQ multiplex PCR, while the TCRdb copy is restricted to in-frame clones and leaves out a portion. The sample includes roughly 92,000 clones, roughly 91% of them seen just once. Sequenced sample: CD1b-GMM tetramer-negative cells sorted from PBMCs. These receptors all come from an adult woman with latent tuberculosis. CDR3s include the opening cysteine and the closing phenylalanine or tryptophan. The listing skips clone size in some rows; elsewhere it reads once, few, many or a size class.

v_call	clone_size	cdr3_aa
TRBV7-8	.	CASTLPGAGSEQFF
TRBV28	.	CASSLAGKNTEAFF
TRBV2	.	CASTPQTGENTEAFF
TRBV10-3	once	CAINGGTGELFF
TRBV5-1	.	CASSLGASTDTQYF
TRBV7-2	.	CASSLKTGSIYGYTF
TRBV5-4	.	CASSPGTGGDYGYTF
TRBV7-6	.	CASSLETAGELFF
TRBV5-4	.	CASSLEGVGQPQHF
TRBV6-5	once	CASTLGGNTEAFF
TRBV6-6	.	CASSYSSGQPQHF
TRBV19	few	CASSETGNTIYF
TRBV11-2	.	CASSPLQGPNTGELFF
TRBV7-2	.	CASSRYRGPQETQYF
TRBV2	.	CASGASVSYNEQFF
TRBV5-1	.	CASSRTGANEKLFF
TRBV27	.	CATKNRDREDTEAFF
TRBV5-8	.	CASSFMETENQPQHF
TRBV6-1	.	CASSEGPPYEQYF
TRBV30	.	CAWSVSLNQPQHF
TRBV27	.	CASSLGGVSPLHF
TRBV5-4	once	CASSRQGPRDNEQFF